This T cell receptor beta chain was sequenced in a study of cytomegalovirus exposure and HLA in healthy donors. Study-wide results and caveats: An apparent linkage of common viral pathogens to several of the most significant clusters emerged in a later analysis. Within an earlier analysis, most TCR beta V segments proved productive either about 90% or about 30% of the time.

Germline loops: CDR1 LGHNA, CDR2 YNFKEQ. The CDR3 totals 12 residues. V was pared by 2 bases and J by 6 bases, with 8 bases between. The PCR employed 60 Vbeta primers together with 13 Jbeta primers. This table comes from immunoSEQ multiplex PCR, and its TCRdb copy is limited to in-frame clones, with some not included. The repertoire holds about 130,000 clones, with roughly four fifths as singletons. In regard to this clone: Its target is not known. This sample includes further DNA sequences coding for the same CDR3.

The chain joins TRBV4-2 to TRBJ2-7; the D gene is possibly TRBD1 (5 bases). The sequenced sample consisted of PBMCs. The receptor's source is a male donor in good health and CMV-seropositive. Here the CDR3 reads CASSQNRGEQYF. The CDR3 nucleotides are TGTGCCAGCAGCCAAAATAGGGGCGAGCAGTACTTC.